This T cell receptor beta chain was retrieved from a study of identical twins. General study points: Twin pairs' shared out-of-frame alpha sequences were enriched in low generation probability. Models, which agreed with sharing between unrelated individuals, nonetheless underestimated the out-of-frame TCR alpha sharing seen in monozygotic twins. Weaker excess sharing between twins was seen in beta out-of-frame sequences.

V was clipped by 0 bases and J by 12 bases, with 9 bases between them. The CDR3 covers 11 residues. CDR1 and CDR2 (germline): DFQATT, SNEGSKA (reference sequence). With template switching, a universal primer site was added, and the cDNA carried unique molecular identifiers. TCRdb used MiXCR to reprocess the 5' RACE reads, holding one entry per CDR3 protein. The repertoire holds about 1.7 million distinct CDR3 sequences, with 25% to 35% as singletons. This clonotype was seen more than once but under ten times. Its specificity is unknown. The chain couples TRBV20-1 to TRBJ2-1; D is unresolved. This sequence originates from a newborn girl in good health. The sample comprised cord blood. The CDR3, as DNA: TGCAGTGCTAGAGATGGAAGGTGGCAGTTCTTC. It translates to CSARDGRWQFF.